The 13 T cell receptor beta chains listed next were all sequenced from one sample in a study of T cell responses to AZD1222 COVID-19 vaccine. Data came from immunoSEQ multiplex PCR; TCRdb stores just in-frame clones and leaves some out. The sample shows 150,000 to 200,000 clones, around 90% of them seen only once. Here the sequenced sample was peripheral blood, taken 28 days after the second AZD1222 dose. Receptor source: an adult who received the AZD1222 COVID-19 vaccine.

The chain uses TRBV28 and TRBJ2-1; 9 bases line up with TRBD1. Germline CDR1 and CDR2: MDHEN and SYDVKM. J lost 7 bases, V lost 8 bases, and 6 bases had no gene match. CDR3 length: 13 amino acids. The DNA of the CDR3 is TGTGCCAGCGCCGGGACAGGGTGGAATGAGCAGTTCTTC. Its translation: CASAGTGWNEQFF.

The genes are TRBV10-3 and TRBJ2-3; D ambiguous. The germline V gene has CDR1 ENHRY and CDR2 SYGVKD. V was cut by 0 bases and J by 5 bases, with 0 bases left in between. The CDR3 consists of 11 residues. The CDR3 loop is CAISESDTQYF. The CDR3 nucleotides are TGTGCCATCAGTGAGTCAGATACGCAGTATTTT.

The chain uses TRBV10-2 and TRBJ2-5; 12 bases align to TRBD1. The CDR3 is 15 residues long. The germline V gene encodes CDR1 WSHSY and CDR2 SAAADI. The V segment lost 7 bases and the J segment 4 bases; nucleotides outside the gene matches: 7. The CDR3: CASTSGTGGRETQYF. The CDR3, as DNA: TGCGCCAGCACCTCCGGGACAGGGGGCCGAGAGACCCAGTACTTC.

The genes are TRBV2 and TRBJ1-6; 7 bases align to TRBD1. J gave up 8 bases and V 7 bases, and 17 bases lay outside the gene matches. Per the germline V gene, CDR1 is SNHLY and CDR2 is FYNNEI. This CDR3 region has 17 residues. CDR3 protein: CASKNYRGSFVDSPLHF. The CDR3 bases are TGTGCCAGCAAGAACTACAGGGGCAGTTTTGTTGATTCACCCCTCCACTTT.

The J gene is TRBJ2-3, the V gene TRBV11-3; D is unresolved. Trimming removed 3 bases from V and 4 bases from J, with 8 bases in between. The CDR3 spans 13 residues. Looked up from germline, CDR1 is SGHNT and CDR2 is YENEEA. CDR3 sequence (DNA): TGTGCCAGCAGCTTCACCCCGGCAGATACGCAGTATTTT. It translates to CASSFTPADTQYF.

The chain employs TRBV7-3 and TRBJ2-5, with TRBD1 as a possible D gene (6 bases). The CDR3 extends over 13 amino acids. The germline CDR1 and CDR2 sequences are SGHTA and FQGTGA. Trimming stripped 3 bases from V and 7 bases from J, with 12 bases between. CDR3 bases: TGTGCCAGCAGCTTGACAGGTGGGGGGACCCAGTACTTC. Amino acids: CASSLTGGGTQYF.

V gene TRBV7-2 combines with J gene TRBJ2-7, with 7 bases that match TRBD1. The germline gives CDR1 SGHTA, CDR2 FQGNSA. This CDR3 has 13 amino acids. V shed 2 bases and J 2 bases; nucleotides not matched to a gene: 0. CDR3 loop: CASSLQGAYEQYF. DNA of the CDR3: TGTGCCAGCAGCTTACAGGGGGCCTACGAGCAGTACTTC.

The rearrangement joins TRBV18 to TRBJ2-7, with unresolved D. The CDR3 is 11 amino acids. Germline assignment: CDR1 KGHSH and CDR2 LQKENI. Trimming took 3 bases from V and 6 from J, leaving 6 bases between them. The CDR3 sequence is CASSPGVEQYF. CDR3 nucleotides: TGTGCCAGCTCACCCGGTGTCGAGCAGTACTTC.

The chain combines TRBV4-1 with TRBJ1-2; unclear D gene. The germline V and J ends were trimmed by 0 bases and 8 bases, with 10 bases remaining between them. CDR1 is MGHRA and CDR2 is YSYEKL in the germline V gene. CDR3 length: 13 residues. CDR3 DNA sequence: TGCGCCAGCAGCCAAGATGAAAGTTACGGCTACACCTTC. Translating it yields CASSQDESYGYTF.

The chain uses TRBV7-6 and TRBJ2-1; TRBD2 aligns across 9 bases. The CDR3 runs to 16 residues. The ends lost 1 base at V and 8 bases at J; junction bases unmatched: 9. From germline, CDR1 is SGHVS and CDR2 FNYEAQ. CDR3 DNA: TGTGCCAGCAGCTTAGTAGGGGTAGCGGGAGCCCATGAGCAGTTCTTC. It specifies CASSLVGVAGAHEQFF. The entire variable domain, with the rest obtained from reference TRBV7-6 and TRBJ2-1, is as follows: GAGVSQSPRYKVTKRGQDVALRCDPISGHVSLYWYRQALGQGPEFLTYFNYEAQQDKSGLPNDRFSAERPEGSISTLTIQRTEQRDSAMYRCASSLVGVAGAHEQFFGPGTRLTVL.

The table lists this clone with a count of one. The chain has TRBV28 and TRBJ2-7; TRBD2 matches at 14 bases. Germline V lookup: CDR1 MDHEN, CDR2 SYDVKM. V gave up 7 bases and J gave up 4 bases; unmatched junction bases: 6. The CDR3 runs to 15 residues. The chain's CDR3 is CASTPGLAGVYEQYF. CDR3 in DNA: TGTGCCAGCACCCCGGGACTAGCGGGAGTATACGAGCAGTACTTC.

About this clone: Sequence at one end of the junction differs from germline and may be a read error. The genes are TRBV7-9 and TRBJ1-4; 7 positions agree with TRBD1. The CDR3 extends over 15 amino acids. Germline loops: CDR1 SEHNR, CDR2 FQNEAQ (reference sequence). The CDR3, as DNA: TGTGCCAGCATCTTATCGGGACAGCCGGTGGAAAAACTGTTTTTT. This gives the protein CASILSGQPVEKLFF.

The rearrangement links TRBV4-1 to TRBJ2-7; D not certain. Germline CDR1 MGHRA, CDR2 YSYEKL. V gave up 1 base and J gave up 0 bases, with 10 bases separating them. The CDR3 has 15 amino acids. CDR3 DNA sequence: TGCGCCAGCAGCCAAGCGGAATTTAGCTCCTACGAGCAGTACTTC. This codes for CASSQAEFSSYEQYF.